The sequence of this T cell receptor (beta chain) was determined in a study of T cells in Graves' hyperthyroidism and ophthalmopathy. This clonotype occurred many times. Stable Graves' hyperthyroidism denoted no ophthalmopathy progression over 18 months. The CDR3 runs to 14 residues. Germline V gives CDR1 MDHEN, CDR2 SYDVKM. The V and J ends lost 7 bases and 4 bases respectively, with 14 bases between them. Amplification yielded TCR beta CDR3 regions, with RNA transcripts as the source. First-round RT-PCR of the TCR CDR3 relied on the HTBI primer set. TCRdb re-called the multiplex PCR reads with MiXCR, one entry per CDR3 protein. This sample has a few hundred thousand distinct CDR3 sequences, with about a sixth found just once.

The sample was blood. V and J are TRBV28 and TRBJ1-5; possible D gene TRBD1, 5 bases. The receptor was isolated from a woman in her 50s with Graves' hyperthyroidism. The chain's CDR3 is CASTSGGANQPQHF. The CDR3 bases are TGTGCCAGCACCAGTGGAGGGGCGAATCAGCCCCAGCATTTT.